This entry is about one TCR beta chain. The CDR3 loop spans 12 amino acids. V dropped 5 bases and J dropped 5 bases, with 9 bases sitting between them. In germline, CDR1 is MNHEY, CDR2 SMNVEV (reference sequence). A single record per CDR3 protein comes from TCRdb applying MiXCR to the 5' RACE reads. The sample includes some 110,000 distinct CDR3 sequences, 9.5% to 15% of them seen just once. This sample stems from a study of T-cell memory formation after mild COVID-19. The chain employs TRBV27 and TRBJ1-2; no clear D gene. Sequencing was performed on PBMCs or a T cell subset sorted from them (not recorded which). The clonotype was recovered from an adult woman who had mild COVID-19 (a few samples of this study predate the infection). Cell type and time point are not known. The CDR3: CASSNGEYGYTF. CDR3 sequence (DNA): TGTGCCAGCAGTAACGGGGAGTATGGCTACACCTTC.